Listed here are 27 T cell receptor beta chains from one sample, sequenced in a study of cytomegalovirus exposure and HLA in healthy donors. PCR amplification relied on 60 Vbeta primers (plus 13 Jbeta primers). Assay used: immunoSEQ multiplex PCR; TCRdb lists only in-frame clones, some missing. The sample has 150,000 to 250,000 clones; 82% are singletons. The specimen was PBMCs. The receptors come from a boy younger than 10 in good health and CMV-seronegative.

V usage is TRBV27 and J usage is TRBJ1-6; 8 bases fit TRBD1. Germline CDR1 reads MNHEY; CDR2 reads SMNVEV (reference sequence). CDR3 length: 14 amino acids. V dropped 6 bases and J dropped 7; count of bases not matched to a gene: 5. CDR3 amino acids: CASSPDRENSPLHF. The CDR3 DNA reads TGTGCCAGCAGCCCGGACAGGGAGAATTCACCCCTCCACTTT.

The chain carries TRBV5-6 and TRBJ1-3; D is undetermined. Trimming cost V 4 bases and J 0 bases, with 8 bases left between them. CDR3 length: 14 amino acids. The germline V gene has CDR1 SGHDT and CDR2 YYEEEE. The CDR3 DNA is TGTGCCAGCAGCCGAATAGTCTCTGGAAACACCATATATTTT. Translation gives CASSRIVSGNTIYF.

The chain uses TRBV4-3 and TRBJ2-1, with TRBD2 identical over 9 bases. The CDR3 covers 14 residues. CDR1 and CDR2 (germline): LGHNA, YSLEER. J lost 2 bases, V lost 6 bases, and 2 bases had no gene match. The CDR3: CASRAGGPYNEQFF. Written as DNA, the CDR3 is TGCGCCAGCAGGGCGGGGGGGCCCTACAATGAGCAGTTCTTC.

CDR3 coding DNA: TGTGCCAGTACCCTCGGGCGGGTTGGGAACACTGAAGCTTTCTTT. It codes for CASTLGRVGNTEAFF. The gene calls are TRBV19 and TRBJ1-1; D is unresolved. The V end lost 7 bases, the J end lost 1 base, and 16 bases lay between the germline ends. Germline V gene data show CDR1 as LNHDA and CDR2 as SQIVND (reference sequence). The CDR3 is 15 residues long.

V and J are TRBV6-5 and TRBJ1-1, with D possibly TRBD1 on 6 matching bases. CDR1 is MNHEY and CDR2 is SVGAGI in the germline V gene. The CDR3 consists of 16 residues. Trimming shortened V by 2 bases and J by 12 bases, and 25 bases separated the two germline ends. CDR3 sequence: CASSYRPTGPPGSTFF. In DNA, the CDR3 is TGTGCCAGCAGTTACCGCCCAACAGGGCCCCCTGGCTCTACTTTCTTT.

This clone has more than one count but fewer than ten. The gene calls are TRBV11-2 and TRBJ2-3; D is undetermined. V dropped 0 bases and J dropped 0 bases, with 10 bases sitting between them. The CDR3 loop spans 16 amino acids. Germline V CDR1 and CDR2: SGHAT, FQNNGV. The CDR3 DNA follows: TGTGCCAGCAGCTTAGACAGAGTCAGGAGCACAGATACGCAGTATTTT. This gives the protein CASSLDRVRSTDTQYF.

The chain combines TRBV7-2 with TRBJ1-2; 7 positions agree with TRBD1. Germline CDR1 and CDR2: SGHTA and FQGNSA. The CDR3 totals 13 residues. The V and J ends lost 8 bases and 7 bases, in that order; junction bases with no gene match: 10. In DNA form, the CDR3 reads TGTGCCAGCGACAGGGCAGGGGGGAGTGGCTACACCTTC. It specifies CASDRAGGSGYTF.

This clone appeared a few times. This rearrangement joins TRBV4-3 to TRBJ2-2; perhaps TRBD2 as D (5 bases). Germline assignment: CDR1 LGHNA and CDR2 YSLEER. The V and J ends lost 1 base and 1 base respectively, with 7 bases between them. This CDR3 region has 15 residues. Here the CDR3 reads CASSQVAGNTGELFF. The DNA for the CDR3 is TGCGCCAGCAGCCAAGTGGCGGGGAACACCGGGGAGCTGTTTTTT.

This clone has only one observation. The V gene is TRBV5-6, the J gene TRBJ2-7, with D perhaps matching TRBD2 (5 bases). Trimming shortened V by 0 bases and J by 5 bases, and 9 bases separated the two germline ends. The CDR3 has 13 amino acids. Germline assignment: CDR1 SGHDT and CDR2 YYEEEE. The CDR3 here is CASSLEGGHEQYF. CDR3 sequence (DNA): TGTGCCAGCAGCTTGGAAGGAGGACACGAGCAGTACTTC. The full variable domain, its missing parts supplied by reference TRBV5-6 and TRBJ2-7, is DAGVTQSPTHLIKTRGQQVTLRCSPKSGHDTVSWYQQALGQGPQFIFQYYEEEERQRGNFPDRFSGHQFPNYSSELNVNALLLGDSALYLCASSLEGGHEQYFGPGTRLTVT.

The CDR3: CASSRGTGDEAFF. The CDR3 nucleotides are TGTGCCAGCAGCCGCGGGACAGGGGATGAAGCTTTCTTT. The chain has TRBV7-6 and TRBJ1-1; 10 bases match TRBD1. This CDR3 contains 13 residues. Trimming at V came to 5 bases and at J to 7 bases, leaving 4 bases not matched to a gene. Germline-derived CDR1 and CDR2 are SGHVS and FNYEAQ.

V gene TRBV7-9 combines with J gene TRBJ1-1; the D is unclear. The V gene lost 3 bases and the J gene lost 0 bases, with 5 bases spanning the gap. From germline, CDR1 is SEHNR and CDR2 FQNEAQ (reference sequence). The CDR3 is 13 residues long. CDR3 bases: TGTGCCAGCAGCTTCCCGTTGAACACTGAAGCTTTCTTT. Protein: CASSFPLNTEAFF.

This sequence joins TRBV5-8 and TRBJ1-4; the D gene is possibly TRBD1 (6 bases). V lost 3 bases, J lost 0 bases, and 15 bases lay in between. This CDR3 has 17 residues. Germline CDR1 reads SGHTS; CDR2 reads YDEGEE. The CDR3 DNA sequence: TGTGCCAGCAGCTCTGGACAGCTAAGCTCAACTAATGAAAAACTGTTTTTT. This codes for CASSSGQLSSTNEKLFF.

The chain is built from TRBV4-1 and TRBJ1-3; 9 nucleotides agree with TRBD1. Germline CDR1 is MGHRA and CDR2 is YSYEKL. The trim removed 0 bases at V and 1 base at J, leaving 4 bases unmatched. The CDR3 consists of 17 residues. The CDR3 bases are TGCGCCAGCAGCCAAGACGAGACAGGGGGTTCTGGAAACACCATATATTTT. This translates into CASSQDETGGSGNTIYF.

This sequence joins TRBV6-1 and TRBJ1-2, with D unresolved. With 8 bases removed from V and 4 bases from J, the gap between germline ends came to 20 bases. Germline V CDR1 and CDR2: MNHNS, SASEGT. The CDR3 runs 15 residues. CDR3 nucleotide sequence: TGTGCCAGCCGTGGAGGCGGAATTTTAGGCTATGGCTACACCTTC. It encodes CASRGGGILGYGYTF.

This clone is a singleton in its sample. The chain is built from TRBV6-5 and TRBJ1-6, with a weak D call TRBD1 (5 bases). Between the trimmed V and J ends, which lost 2 bases and 5 bases, there was a span of 10 bases. Germline V gives CDR1 MNHEY, CDR2 SVGAGI. There are 15 residues in the CDR3. The CDR3 reads CASSYPQGDNSPLHF. The CDR3 DNA sequence: TGTGCCAGCAGTTACCCGCAAGGGGATAATTCACCCCTCCACTTT.

The chain links TRBV19 to TRBJ1-6; 9 positions agree with TRBD1. CDR1 and CDR2 (germline): LNHDA, SQIVND (reference sequence). The V segment lost 2 bases and the J segment 7 bases; nucleotides outside the gene matches: 9. The CDR3 extends over 17 amino acids. The chain's CDR3 is CASSILTGQGQNSPLHF. The CDR3 DNA is TGTGCCAGTAGTATACTTACGGGACAGGGTCAAAATTCACCCCTCCACTTT.

The genes are TRBV7-2 and TRBJ2-2; TRBD2 might be the D (7 bases). Per the germline V gene, CDR1 is SGHTA and CDR2 is FQGNSA. The CDR3 extends over 13 amino acids. V was trimmed by 8 bases and J by 5 bases, leaving 12 bases between them. CDR3 nucleotide sequence: TGTGCCAGCGGGGGGGCAAGTACCGGGGAGCTGTTTTTT. As protein: CASGGASTGELFF.

The rearrangement links TRBV7-2 to TRBJ2-7; 11 positions match TRBD2. From germline, CDR1 is SGHTA and CDR2 FQGNSA. CDR3 length equals 14 residues. Unmatched junction bases numbered 6, after V lost 5 bases and J lost 6 bases. The CDR3 nucleotides read TGTGCCAGCAGCGTTTATAGCGGGGGGGGCGAGCAGTACTTC. The encoded protein is CASSVYSGGGEQYF.

For the CDR3, the DNA is TGCGCCAGCAGCCAAGCGGGACAGGGAAATAATTCACCCCTCCACTTT. This sequence encodes CASSQAGQGNNSPLHF. V gene TRBV4-1 combines with J gene TRBJ1-6, with 9 bases identical to TRBD1. The trim removed 1 base at V and 5 bases at J, leaving 3 bases unmatched. CDR1 is MGHRA, CDR2 YSYEKL, per germline. The CDR3 loop spans 16 amino acids.

The gene calls are TRBV28 and TRBJ2-1; TRBD2 might be the D (6 bases). V was clipped by 4 bases and J by 2 bases, with 12 bases between them. Germline-derived CDR1 and CDR2 are MDHEN and SYDVKM. The CDR3 contains 15 residues. DNA for the CDR3: TGTGCCAGCAGTTCTCTCAAGCGGGCCTACAATGAGCAGTTCTTC. It yields the protein CASSSLKRAYNEQFF.

This clone appeared once. The V gene is TRBV4-3, the J gene TRBJ2-1; 10 nucleotides agree with TRBD2. V was pared by 1 base and J by 3 bases, with 3 bases of the junction left unmatched. The V gene's germline CDR1 is LGHNA and CDR2 YSLEER. This CDR3 region has 16 residues. CDR3: CASSQVTSGVYNEQFF. The DNA of the CDR3 is TGCGCCAGCAGCCAAGTCACTAGCGGGGTCTACAATGAGCAGTTCTTC.

The chain combines TRBV7-9 with TRBJ1-2; 7 bases map to TRBD1. After removal of 7 bases from V and 4 bases from J, the junction contained 9 bases not matched to a gene. Per the germline V gene, CDR1 is SEHNR and CDR2 is FQNEAQ (reference sequence). The CDR3 is made up of 14 amino acids. DNA for the CDR3: TGTGCCAGCACAGAGGGGGCGACGGCCTATGGCTACACCTTC. Translated: CASTEGATAYGYTF.

The chain couples TRBV28 to TRBJ2-7; TRBD2 agrees at 7 bases. Trimming removed 6 bases from V and 3 bases from J; junction bases left unmatched: 11. The germline V gene has CDR1 MDHEN and CDR2 SYDVKM. This CDR3 is built from 15 residues. This CDR3 is CASRGTGLLVYEQYF. CDR3 bases: TGTGCCAGCAGGGGGACGGGACTACTAGTCTACGAGCAGTACTTC.

V is TRBV11-2 and J is TRBJ1-2, with D perhaps TRBD1 (6 bases). The germline V and J ends were trimmed by 6 bases and 8 bases, with 19 bases remaining between them. This CDR3 contains 14 residues. The V gene's germline CDR1 is SGHAT and CDR2 FQNNGV. CDR3 residues: CASSPNTGQEGYTF. The CDR3 region has the DNA TGTGCCAGCAGTCCAAACACAGGGCAGGAGGGCTACACCTTC.

This chain uses TRBV6-6 with TRBJ2-7; 11 nucleotides align to TRBD2. With 6 bases clipped from V and 4 bases from J, the junction kept 8 bases outside the gene matches. Germline-derived CDR1 and CDR2 are MNHNY and SVGAGI (reference sequence). The CDR3 contains 15 residues. This CDR3 reads CASSGQLAGAYEQYF. CDR3 coding DNA: TGTGCCAGCAGCGGTCAACTAGCGGGGGCTTACGAGCAGTACTTC.

The chain carries TRBV30 and TRBJ2-5, with 11 nucleotides matching TRBD2. CDR1 is GTSNPN, CDR2 SVGIG, per germline (reference sequence). CDR3 length: 15 residues. V gave up 2 bases and J gave up 5 bases; unmatched junction bases: 7. The CDR3 region has the DNA TGTGCCTGGAGTAGGACTAGCGGGCCTGAGGAGACCCAGTACTTC. The encoded protein is CAWSRTSGPEETQYF.

V gene TRBV29-1 combines with J gene TRBJ1-2; tentative D call: TRBD1 (5 bases). The CDR3 has 12 amino acids. Trimming took 4 bases from V and 4 from J, leaving 10 bases between them. From germline, CDR1 is SQVTM and CDR2 ANQGSEA. In DNA form, the CDR3 reads TGCAGCGTTGGGGAGGGGTTCTATGGCTACACCTTC. It encodes CSVGEGFYGYTF. The full variable domain, with the rest looked up from reference TRBV29-1 and TRBJ1-2, is SAVISQKPSRDICQRGTSLTIQCQVDSQVTMMFWYRQQPGQSLTLIATANQGSEATYESGFVIDKFPISRPNLTFSTLTVSNMSPEDSSIYLCSVGEGFYGYTFGSGTRLTVV.